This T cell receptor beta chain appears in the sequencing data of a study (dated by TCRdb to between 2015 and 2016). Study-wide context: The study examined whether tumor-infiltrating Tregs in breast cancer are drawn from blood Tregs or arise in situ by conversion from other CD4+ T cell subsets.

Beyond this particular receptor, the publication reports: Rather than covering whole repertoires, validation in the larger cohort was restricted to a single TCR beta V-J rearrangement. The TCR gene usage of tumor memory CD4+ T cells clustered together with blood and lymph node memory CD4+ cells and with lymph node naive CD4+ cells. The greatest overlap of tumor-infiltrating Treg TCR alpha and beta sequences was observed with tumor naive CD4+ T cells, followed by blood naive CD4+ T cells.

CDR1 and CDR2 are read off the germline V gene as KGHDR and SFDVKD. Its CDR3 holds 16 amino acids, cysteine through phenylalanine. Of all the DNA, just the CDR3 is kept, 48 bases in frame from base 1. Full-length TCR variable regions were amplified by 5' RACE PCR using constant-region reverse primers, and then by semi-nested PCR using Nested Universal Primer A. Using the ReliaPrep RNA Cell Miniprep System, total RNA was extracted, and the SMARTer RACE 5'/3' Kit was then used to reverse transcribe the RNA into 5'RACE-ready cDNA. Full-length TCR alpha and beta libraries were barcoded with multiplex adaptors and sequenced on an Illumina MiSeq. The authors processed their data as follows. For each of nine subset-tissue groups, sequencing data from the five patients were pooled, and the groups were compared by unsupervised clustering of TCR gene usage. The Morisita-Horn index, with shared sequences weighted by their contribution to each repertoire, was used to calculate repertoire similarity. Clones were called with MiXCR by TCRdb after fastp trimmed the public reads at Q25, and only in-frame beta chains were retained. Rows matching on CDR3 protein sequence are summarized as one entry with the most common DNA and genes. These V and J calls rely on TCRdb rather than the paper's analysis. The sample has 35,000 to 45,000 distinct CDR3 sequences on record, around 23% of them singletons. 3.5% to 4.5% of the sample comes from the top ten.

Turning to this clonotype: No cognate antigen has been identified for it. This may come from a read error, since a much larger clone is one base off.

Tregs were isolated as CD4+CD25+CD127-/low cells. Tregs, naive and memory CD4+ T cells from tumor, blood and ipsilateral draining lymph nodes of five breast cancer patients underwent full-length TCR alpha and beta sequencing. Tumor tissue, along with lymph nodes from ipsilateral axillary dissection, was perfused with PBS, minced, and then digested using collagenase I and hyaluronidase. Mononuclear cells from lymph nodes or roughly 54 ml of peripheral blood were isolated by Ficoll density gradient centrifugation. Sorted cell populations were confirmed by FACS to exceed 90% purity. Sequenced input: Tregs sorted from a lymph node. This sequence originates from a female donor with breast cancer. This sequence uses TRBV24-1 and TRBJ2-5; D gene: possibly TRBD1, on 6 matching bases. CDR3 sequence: CATGDSGPGTQETQYF. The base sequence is TGTGCCACCGGTGATTCCGGGCCCGGGACACAAGAGACCCAGTACTTC.